This T cell receptor beta chain comes out of a study of blood T cells in healthy people across ages. Germline-derived CDR1 and CDR2 are SGHRS and YFSETQ. The CDR3 spans 14 residues. V lost 0 bases, J lost 2 bases, and 8 bases lay in between. This clonotype was picked up many times. With a J-beta primer mix and a sample-barcoded 5' primer, a second PCR ran about 7 to 12 cycles. In TCRdb, the 5' RACE reads were re-called with MiXCR into one record per CDR3 protein. The top ten hold more than 6% of the sample, which has about 1.7 million distinct CDR3 sequences, 28% seen once. The receptor was derived from a woman younger than 45 in good health. Sequencing input: blood. The chain combines TRBV5-1 with TRBJ1-1; D gene uncertain. CDR3 loop: CASSLGSGNTEAFF. The CDR3 nucleotides read TGCGCCAGCAGCTTGGGGTCGGGTAACACTGAAGCTTTCTTT.